A single sample is the source of the 16 T cell receptor beta chains below, sequenced in a study of T cell repertoires in cytomegalovirus infection. For these TCRs, the target antigens are not known. TCRdb ran MiXCR on the reads and lists one entry per CDR3 protein. This sample has 340,000 or so distinct CDR3 sequences, with approximately 25% found just once. Sequenced here: cultured PBMCs, sampled from culture after CMV antigen stimulation. The source is a human donor in good health (CMV status not recorded). Some clones in this sample may be carry-over from other donors' samples.

This chain links TRBV5-8 with TRBJ2-3, with 8 nucleotides matching TRBD1. CDR1 is SGHTS and CDR2 is YDEGEE in the germline V gene. The J segment lost 1 base and the V segment lost 2 bases, leaving 9 bases of the junction unmatched. CDR3 size: 17 residues. Here the CDR3 DNA reads TGTGCCAGCAGCTTCGGTGGGCCGGGACAGGGCACAGATACGCAGTATTTT. Its translation is CASSFGGPGQGTDTQYF.

A few counts support this clonotype. The chain combines TRBV14 with TRBJ2-1, with 14 positions matching TRBD2. The CDR3 contains 18 residues. Germline CDR1 and CDR2: SGHDN and FVKESK. The trim removed 2 bases at V and 13 bases at J, leaving 16 bases unmatched. The CDR3 reads CASSQRRPGTSGRRTQFF. CDR3 DNA: TGTGCCAGCAGCCAACGAAGGCCCGGGACTAGCGGGAGACGGACTCAGTTCTTC.

This clonotype was counted only a few times. The chain carries TRBV6-4 and TRBJ2-1; 11 bases match TRBD2. Trimming at V came to 4 bases and at J to 6 bases, leaving 8 bases not matched to a gene. The CDR3 is 16 amino acids. Germline V gives CDR1 MRHNA, CDR2 SNTAGT. CDR3 amino acids: CASSALFSGRGNEQFF. The CDR3, as DNA: TGTGCCAGCAGTGCCCTCTTTAGCGGGAGGGGCAATGAGCAGTTCTTC.

This clonotype has at least ten counts. The chain recombines TRBV7-2 with TRBJ2-5; D not resolved. V was pared by 5 bases and J by 0 bases, with 16 bases between. CDR3 size: 16 residues. Germline V gives CDR1 SGHTA, CDR2 FQGNSA. CDR3 amino acids: CASSPGLRAHQETQYF. CDR3 nucleotides: TGTGCCAGCAGCCCCGGGTTACGGGCCCACCAAGAGACCCAGTACTTC.

The rearrangement joins TRBV7-6 to TRBJ2-7; D gene ambiguous. Germline V gene sequence: CDR1 SGHVS, CDR2 FNYEAQ. V lost 5 bases and J lost 7, with 21 bases in between. The CDR3 spans 15 residues. The CDR3 DNA sequence: TGTGCCAGCAGCCCCGGGCCCCAAATGGGATGGGAGCAGTACGTC. Amino acid sequence: CASSPGPQMGWEQYV.

The chain has TRBV13 and TRBJ1-1; possible D gene TRBD1, 6 bases. The CDR3 loop spans 15 amino acids. Trimming cost V 4 bases and J 4 bases, with 16 bases left between them. Germline CDR1 reads PRHDT; CDR2 reads FYEKMQ (reference sequence). CDR3 nucleotide sequence: TGTGCCAGCAGCTCGGACAGTGGGGAGAGCACTGAAGCTTTCTTT. Its translation is CASSSDSGESTEAFF.

CDR3 sequence: CASSLAGSTYEQYV. The CDR3 nucleotides are TGTGCCAGCAGCTTAGCCGGGAGCACCTACGAGCAGTACGTC. V gene TRBV11-2 combines with J gene TRBJ2-7; D may be TRBD2 (6 bases). Germline V gene lookup returns CDR1 SGHAT and CDR2 FQNNGV. V was shortened by 1 base and J by 2 bases, with 9 bases between the two germline ends. There are 14 residues in the CDR3.

This sequence joins TRBV19 and TRBJ1-1; no clear D gene. Trimming removed 7 bases from V and 3 bases from J, with 12 bases in between. Germline V gene sequence: CDR1 LNHDA, CDR2 SQIVND (reference sequence). The CDR3 consists of 13 residues. CDR3 DNA: TGTGCCAGTAATCCGGGCGAGGACACTGAAGCTTTCTTT. Translating gives CASNPGEDTEAFF.

The rearrangement joins TRBV2 to TRBJ1-6; unclear D gene. V was cut by 3 bases and J by 11 bases, with 5 bases left in between. The length of the CDR3 is 11 residues. The germline gives CDR1 SNHLY, CDR2 FYNNEI. The CDR3, as DNA: TGTGCCAGCAGTGATATTACACCCCTCCACTTT. Protein sequence: CASSDITPLHF.

The CDR3 loop is CASSQVTRGYNEQFF. The CDR3, as DNA: TGTGCCAGCAGCCAAGTCACACGAGGCTACAATGAGCAGTTCTTC. The chain couples TRBV4-2 to TRBJ2-1, with D uncertain. V lost 1 base to trimming and J lost 3 bases, with 10 bases between them. CDR3 length: 15 residues. CDR1 and CDR2 from the germline V gene are LGHNA and YNFKEQ.

This clonotype was detected a few times. CDR3 coding DNA: TGTGCCAGCAGCTCGTACCAGACACCGGAGACCCAGTACTTC. As protein: CASSSYQTPETQYF. This chain connects TRBV7-2 to TRBJ2-5; D is undetermined. The CDR3 spans 14 residues. V lost 4 bases and J 5 bases, leaving 14 bases between the germline ends. The germline gives CDR1 SGHTA, CDR2 FQGNSA.

The CDR3 DNA sequence: TGTGCCAGCAGTTCCCAAGCGGGGCGGGGCAATCAGCCCCAGCATTTT. Its translation is CASSSQAGRGNQPQHF. The chain is built from TRBV27 and TRBJ1-5, with a weak D call TRBD1 (5 bases). V lost 4 bases to trimming and J lost 2 bases, with 15 bases between them. Germline lookup yields CDR1 MNHEY and CDR2 SMNVEV (reference sequence). The CDR3 is 16 amino acids.

The sample holds a few counts of this clonotype. The J gene is TRBJ2-4, the V gene TRBV19; maybe TRBD2 (6 bases). The germline CDR1 and CDR2 sequences are LNHDA and SQIVND (reference sequence). Trimming removed 5 bases from V and 1 base from J, with 15 bases in between. This CDR3 is 16 amino acids long. CDR3 protein: CASSPRDHPAKNIQYF. CDR3 in DNA: TGTGCCAGTAGTCCGCGGGACCACCCGGCCAAAAACATTCAGTACTTC.

In its sample, this clonotype was seen a few times. The CDR3 reads CASSLAVGRAAETQYF. Here the CDR3 DNA reads TGTGCCAGCAGCTTAGCCGTTGGGCGAGCAGCGGAGACCCAGTACTTC. The chain joins TRBV7-2 to TRBJ2-5; no clear D gene. Trimming shortened V by 0 bases and J by 5 bases, and 16 bases separated the two germline ends. CDR1 and CDR2 (germline): SGHTA, FQGNSA. The CDR3 spans 16 residues.

The chain links TRBV6-2 or TRBV6-3 to TRBJ2-1; TRBD2 matches at 7 bases. This CDR3 region has 14 residues. Germline V gene sequence: CDR1 MNHEY, CDR2 SVGEGT. Germline trimming cut 2 bases from V and 9 bases from J; bases unmatched to any gene: 7. CDR3 residues: CASSYGRERFEQFF. The CDR3 DNA sequence: TGTGCCAGCAGTTACGGGCGGGAGCGGTTTGAGCAGTTCTTC.

The chain is built from TRBV14 and TRBJ2-5; D perhaps matches TRBD2 (5 bases). This CDR3 spans 19 amino acids. Germline lookup yields CDR1 SGHDN and CDR2 FVKESK. The ends were cut back, 0 bases at V and 0 bases at J, with 20 bases in the middle. The CDR3 region is CASSQDNGGGTTDQETQYF. As DNA, the CDR3 is TGTGCCAGCAGCCAAGATAACGGTGGAGGAACCACGGACCAAGAGACCCAGTACTTC. Full variable domain (outside the CDR3, taken from reference TRBV14 and TRBJ2-5): EAGVTQFPSHSVIEKGQTVTLRCDPISGHDNLYWYRRVMGKEIKFLLHFVKESKQDESGMPNNRFLAERTGGTYSTLKVQPAELEDSGVYFCASSQDNGGGTTDQETQYFGPGTRLLVL.